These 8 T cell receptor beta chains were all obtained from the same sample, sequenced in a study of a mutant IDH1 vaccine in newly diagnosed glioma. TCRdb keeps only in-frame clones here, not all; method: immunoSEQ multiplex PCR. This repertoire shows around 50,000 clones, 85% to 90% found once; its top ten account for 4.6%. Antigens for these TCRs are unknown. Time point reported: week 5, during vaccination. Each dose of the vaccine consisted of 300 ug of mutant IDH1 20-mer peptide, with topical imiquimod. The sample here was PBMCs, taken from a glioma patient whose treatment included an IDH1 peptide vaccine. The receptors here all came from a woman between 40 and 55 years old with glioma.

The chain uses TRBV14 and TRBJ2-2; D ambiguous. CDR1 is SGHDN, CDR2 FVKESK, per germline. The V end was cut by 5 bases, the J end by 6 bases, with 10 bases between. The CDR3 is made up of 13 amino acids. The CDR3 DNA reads TGTGCCAGCAGCAAACGCCCAGCCGGGGAGCTGTTTTTT. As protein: CASSKRPAGELFF.

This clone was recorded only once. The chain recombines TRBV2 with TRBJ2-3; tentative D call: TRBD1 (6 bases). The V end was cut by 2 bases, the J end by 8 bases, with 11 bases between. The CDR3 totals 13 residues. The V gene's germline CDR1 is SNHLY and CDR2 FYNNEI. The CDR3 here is CASSEPRGVTQYF. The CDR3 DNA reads TGTGCCAGCAGTGAACCCAGGGGTGTTACGCAGTATTTT. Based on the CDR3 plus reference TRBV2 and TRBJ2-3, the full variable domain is EPEVTQTPSHQVTQMGQEVILRCVPISNHLYFYWYRQILGQKVEFLVSFYNNEISEKSEIFDDQFSVERPDGSNFTLKIRSTKLEDSAMYFCASSEPRGVTQYFGPGTRLTVL.

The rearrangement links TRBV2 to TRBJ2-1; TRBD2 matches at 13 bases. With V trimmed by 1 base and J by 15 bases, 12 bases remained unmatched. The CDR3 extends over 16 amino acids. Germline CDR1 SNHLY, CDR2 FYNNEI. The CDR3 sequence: CASSEGQRTSGRPMFF. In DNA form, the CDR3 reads TGTGCCAGCAGTGAAGGCCAAAGGACTAGCGGGAGACCCATGTTCTTC.

The chain's CDR3 is CASTGTGGKQPQHF. In nucleotides, the CDR3 is TGTGCCAGTACCGGGACAGGGGGGAAGCAGCCCCAGCATTTT. The chain is built from TRBV2 and TRBJ1-5, with 11 nucleotides matching TRBD1. The CDR3 has 14 amino acids. Per germline, CDR1 SNHLY and CDR2 FYNNEI. V gave up 9 bases and J gave up 7 bases; unmatched junction bases: 8.

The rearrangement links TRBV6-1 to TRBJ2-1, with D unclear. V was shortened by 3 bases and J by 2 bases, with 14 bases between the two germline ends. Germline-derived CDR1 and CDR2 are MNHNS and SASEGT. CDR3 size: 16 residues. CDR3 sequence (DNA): TGTGCCAGCAGTGATGGAGCTCCGAGGCCCTACAATGAGCAGTTCTTC. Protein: CASSDGAPRPYNEQFF.

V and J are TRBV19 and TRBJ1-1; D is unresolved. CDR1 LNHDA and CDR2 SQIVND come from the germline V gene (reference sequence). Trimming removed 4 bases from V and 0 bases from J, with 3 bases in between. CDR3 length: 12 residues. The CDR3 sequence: CASSNMNTEAFF. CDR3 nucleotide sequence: TGTGCCAGTAGTAATATGAACACTGAAGCTTTCTTT.

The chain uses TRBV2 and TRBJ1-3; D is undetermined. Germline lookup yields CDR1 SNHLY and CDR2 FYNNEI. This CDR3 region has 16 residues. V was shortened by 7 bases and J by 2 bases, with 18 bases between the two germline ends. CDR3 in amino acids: CASKRSTLFAGNTIYF. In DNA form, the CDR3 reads TGTGCCAGCAAAAGAAGTACCTTATTCGCTGGAAACACCATATATTTT.

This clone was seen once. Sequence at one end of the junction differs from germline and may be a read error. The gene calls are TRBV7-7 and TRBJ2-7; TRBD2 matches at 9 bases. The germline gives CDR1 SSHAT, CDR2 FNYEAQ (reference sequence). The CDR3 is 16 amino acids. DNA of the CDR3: TGTGCTAGCAGCTTAGAACAGCGGGAGGCCCTCTACGAGCAGTACTTC. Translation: CASSLEQREALYEQYF.